Sequencing of this T cell receptor beta chain was carried out in a study of control samples from healthy donors and cancer patients. The CDR3 totals 15 residues. V was trimmed by 0 bases and J by 2 bases, leaving 9 bases between them. From germline, CDR1 is SGHRS and CDR2 YFSETQ. Clones were read by immunoSEQ multiplex PCR, and TCRdb kept only the in-frame ones, dropping some. The data show 98,000 or so clones, roughly four fifths seen once. This receptor was obtained from a man in his sixties in good health. This rearrangement joins TRBV5-1 to TRBJ1-5; no reliable D call. The sequenced sample was blood. The CDR3 DNA reads TGCGCCAGCAGCTTGGAAGGGTCGGGCAATCAGCCCCAGCATTTT. Translation: CASSLEGSGNQPQHF.